The entry that follows covers one T cell receptor (beta chain) sequence. This entry comes from a study of blood T cell repertoires in COVID-19. Study as a whole: Samples taken during acute and convalescent COVID-19 were collected in the United States, Italy and Spain. PBMCs, B-cell-depleted T cells, or T cells provided the cDNA or gDNA that made up the material.

In the source study's methods: Amplified reference gene primers provided the basis for estimating nucleated cell counts. The table came from immunoSEQ multiplex PCR; TCRdb's copy has only in-frame clones and leaves some out. That table supplies the V and J calls and clone size; D and trimming were determined from the DNA. The table records under 300,000 clones, approximately 87% of them present only once. Trimming removed 0 bases from V and 6 bases from J, with 14 bases in between. The CDR3 contains 15 residues. In germline, CDR1 is SEHNR, CDR2 FQNEAQ (reference sequence). The origin of this receptor is a man aged 55 to 70 with acute or convalescent COVID-19. Sample: peripheral blood. The chain couples TRBV7-9 to TRBJ1-2; D is unresolved. The CDR3 DNA reads as TGTGCCAGCAGCTTAGCAACCTGGATGACAAATGGCTACACCTTC. Translated: CASSLATWMTNGYTF.